The 31 T cell receptor beta chains below all came from one sample that was sequenced in a study of blood T cell repertoires in COVID-19. Sequencing was performed with immunoSEQ multiplex PCR; in TCRdb, only in-frame clones are kept and a portion is missing. The table has 2,000 or so clones, approximately 62% seen once; the top ten hold 20% to 30%. Sequenced material: peripheral blood. All receptors come from a man aged 65 to 85 with active COVID-19.

This chain links TRBV14 with TRBJ2-2; the match to TRBD2 covers 11 bases. CDR1 SGHDN and CDR2 FVKESK come from the germline V gene. V was pared by 4 bases and J by 6 bases, with 4 bases of the junction left unmatched. There are 15 residues in the CDR3. Here the CDR3 reads CASSRLAGGAGELFF. For the CDR3, the DNA is TGTGCCAGCAGCCGTTTAGCGGGAGGGGCCGGGGAGCTGTTTTTT.

The chain uses TRBV6-6 and TRBJ1-3, with 10 bases that match TRBD1. CDR1 and CDR2 from the germline V gene are MNHNY and SVGAGI (reference sequence). V shed 5 bases and J 3 bases; nucleotides not matched to a gene: 4. This CDR3 has 15 residues. The CDR3 DNA reads as TGTGCCAGCAGTCGACAGGGGGCCGGTGGAAACACCATATATTTT. Protein product: CASSRQGAGGNTIYF.

The chain combines TRBV7-2 with TRBJ2-2; 7 bases fit TRBD2. Germline V gene data show CDR1 as SGHTA and CDR2 as FQGNSA. The CDR3 has 17 residues. V gave up 0 bases and J gave up 5 bases; unmatched junction bases: 9. The CDR3 DNA sequence: TGTGCCAGCAGCTTAGCCGCCCTAGCGGTTTGGACCGGGGAGCTGTTTTTT. Translating it yields CASSLAALAVWTGELFF.

The chain combines TRBV3-1 (or the pseudogene TRBV3-2) with TRBJ1-2; D uncertain. This CDR3 is built from 17 residues. Deletions cut 0 bases from V and 0 bases from J, with 14 bases between. Per the germline V gene, CDR1 is LGHDT and CDR2 is YNNKEL (reference sequence). The CDR3 protein is CASSQDRGGRANYGYTF. CDR3 nucleotide sequence: TGTGCCAGCAGCCAAGATCGAGGAGGGAGGGCTAACTATGGCTACACCTTC.

The DNA of the CDR3 is TGCGCCAACGATAGGAGGGGAGGGGAAAAACTGTTTTTT. This sequence encodes CANDRRGGEKLFF. The chain is built from TRBV23-1 and TRBJ1-4; perhaps TRBD1 as D (5 bases). TRBV23-1 is an open reading frame, and its role is uncertain. Trimming took off 10 bases at V and 8 bases at J, with 17 bases between the two ends. The CDR3 sequence is 13 residues long.

The rearrangement links TRBV5-6 to TRBJ2-5; TRBD2 matches 11 bases. The V gene's germline CDR1 is SGHDT and CDR2 YYEEEE. CDR3 length: 14 amino acids. V lost 4 bases and J lost 2; bases outside the gene matches: 1. The CDR3 loop reads CASSGTSGQETQYF. The CDR3 DNA reads as TGTGCCAGCAGCGGGACTAGCGGACAAGAGACCCAGTACTTC.

This clone was picked up one time. The chain joins TRBV6-5 to TRBJ1-2; D might be TRBD1 (6 bases). V was clipped by 8 bases and J by 2 bases, with 12 bases between them. The CDR3 is made up of 13 amino acids. Per germline, CDR1 MNHEY and CDR2 SVGAGI. The CDR3 protein is CASAAGANYGYTF. The CDR3 coding sequence is TGTGCCAGCGCCGCAGGGGCGAACTATGGCTACACCTTC.

The V gene is TRBV18, the J gene TRBJ2-7; TRBD1 matches at 9 bases. This CDR3 spans 14 amino acids. J was trimmed by 5 bases and V by 3 bases; bases with no gene match: 5. Germline-derived CDR1 and CDR2 are KGHSH and LQKENI. CDR3 bases: TGTGCCAGCTCACCGGACTACAGGGGGCACGAGCAGTACTTC. As protein: CASSPDYRGHEQYF.

J is TRBJ2-1 and V is TRBV3-1 (or the pseudogene TRBV3-2); weak D call: TRBD2 (6 bases). V was cut by 2 bases and J by 5 bases, with 7 bases left in between. Germline loops: CDR1 LGHDT, CDR2 YNNKEL (reference sequence). This CDR3 comprises 13 residues. The CDR3 region has the DNA TGTGCCAGCAGCCAAAGGAGGGACAATGAGCAGTTCTTC. This codes for CASSQRRDNEQFF.

This clone is labeled as medium-sized. This sequence joins TRBV7-9 and TRBJ2-2; D uncertain. The V gene lost 5 bases and the J gene lost 3 bases, with 7 bases spanning the gap. Per germline, CDR1 SEHNR and CDR2 FQNEAQ (reference sequence). This CDR3 is built from 13 residues. The CDR3 region has the DNA TGTGCCAGCAGCGGAGACTACACCGGGGAGCTGTTTTTT. It encodes CASSGDYTGELFF.

J is TRBJ2-1 and V is TRBV19; 10 bases line up with TRBD2. The CDR3 sequence is 15 residues long. After removal of 5 bases from V and 7 bases from J, the junction contained 8 bases not matched to a gene. Per the germline V gene, CDR1 is LNHDA and CDR2 is SQIVND (reference sequence). CDR3 protein: CASSAWTSGRNEQFF. The CDR3 nucleotides are TGTGCCAGTAGTGCCTGGACTAGCGGTAGGAATGAGCAGTTCTTC.

The chain has TRBV30 and TRBJ2-2; 9 nucleotides agree with TRBD2. The V segment lost 7 bases and the J segment 0 bases; nucleotides outside the gene matches: 3. Germline V lookup: CDR1 GTSNPN, CDR2 SVGIG (reference sequence). CDR3 size: 14 residues. The CDR3 region has the DNA TGTGCCTCGAGACTAGCGGCGAACACCGGGGAGCTGTTTTTT. Amino acid sequence: CASRLAANTGELFF.

The V gene is TRBV7-9, the J gene TRBJ1-1, with D possibly matching TRBD1 (6 bases). V shed 5 bases and J shed 1 base, with 14 bases lying between them. In germline, CDR1 is SEHNR, CDR2 FQNEAQ (reference sequence). This CDR3 region has 15 residues. DNA of the CDR3: TGTGCCAGCAGCCCCTGGGGGGGCAAGAACACTGAAGCTTTCTTT. Its translation is CASSPWGGKNTEAFF. Supplemented by reference TRBV7-9 and TRBJ1-1, the full variable domain reads DTGVSQNPRHKITKRGQNVTFRCDPISEHNRLYWYRQTLGQGPEFLTYFQNEAQLEKSRLLSDRFSAERPKGSFSTLEIQRTEQGDSAMYLCASSPWGGKNTEAFFGQGTRLTVV.

The chain is built from TRBV2 and TRBJ2-4, with 8 bases lining up with TRBD2. With 6 bases clipped from V and 8 bases from J, the junction kept 9 bases outside the gene matches. This CDR3 has 14 residues. CDR1 and CDR2 (germline): SNHLY, FYNNEI. CDR3 sequence: CASSALTSGDIQYF. Written as DNA, the CDR3 is TGTGCCAGCAGCGCCTTAACTAGCGGTGACATTCAGTACTTC.

The chain has TRBV7-9 and TRBJ2-1; D uncertain. Trimming left V 5 bases short and J 8 bases short, with 10 bases between. Germline V CDR1 and CDR2: SEHNR, FQNEAQ (reference sequence). The length of the CDR3 is 12 residues. CDR3 nucleotides: TGTGCCAGCAGCCGCTTGGGCCATGAGCAGTTCTTC. Its protein is CASSRLGHEQFF.

This clone has a single count. The gene calls are TRBV6-5 and TRBJ1-1, with D maybe TRBD1 (5 bases). The length of the CDR3 is 14 residues. Looked up from germline, CDR1 is MNHEY and CDR2 is SVGAGI. V gave up 2 bases and J gave up 5 bases, with 12 bases separating them. Here the CDR3 reads CASSYSAGRTEAFF. For the CDR3, the DNA is TGTGCCAGCAGTTACAGTGCAGGGAGGACTGAAGCTTTCTTT.

The J gene is TRBJ2-7, the V gene TRBV3-1 (or the pseudogene TRBV3-2), with TRBD1 identical over 9 bases. The CDR3 runs 14 residues. Germline V CDR1 and CDR2: LGHDT, YNNKEL (reference sequence). V lost 4 bases to trimming and J lost 6 bases; unmatched junction nucleotides: 7. In nucleotides, the CDR3 is TGTGCCAGCAGCCTCCGGACAGGGGCGGCCGAGCAGTACTTC. This codes for CASSLRTGAAEQYF.

The DNA for the CDR3 is TGTGCCAGCAGCGTAGTGAACGGGAACACTGAAGCTTTCTTT. Protein: CASSVVNGNTEAFF. The chain couples TRBV9 to TRBJ1-1; D not certain. The CDR3 length is 14 residues. The germline CDR1 and CDR2 sequences are SGDLS and YYNGEE. V lost 0 bases, J lost 1 base, and 7 bases lay in between.

This clone qualifies as large (0.1 to 1%). This chain uses TRBV11-2 with TRBJ2-7, with TRBD1 matching over 9 bases. The ends lost 1 base at V and 7 bases at J; junction bases unmatched: 11. There are 16 residues in the CDR3. Germline values: CDR1 SGHAT, CDR2 FQNNGV. CDR3 DNA sequence: TGTGCCAGCAGCTTAGTTACCCAACAGGGGGCTGGAGAGCAGTACTTC. Its translation is CASSLVTQQGAGEQYF.

This clone was observed a handful of times. This rearrangement joins TRBV28 to TRBJ2-5; 8 nucleotides align to TRBD2. Looked up from germline, CDR1 is MDHEN and CDR2 is SYDVKM. The CDR3 length is 16 residues. V lost 5 bases and J lost 5; bases outside the gene matches: 13. The CDR3 sequence is CASSPGLAGSMETQYF. Written as DNA, the CDR3 is TGTGCCAGCAGTCCCGGACTAGCCGGCTCGATGGAGACCCAGTACTTC. The full variable domain, with the rest looked up from reference TRBV28 and TRBJ2-5, is DVKVTQSSRYLVKRTGEKVFLECVQDMDHENMFWYRQDPGLGLRLIYFSYDVKMKEKGDIPEGYSVSREKKERFSLILESASTNQTSMYLCASSPGLAGSMETQYFGPGTRLLVL.

A few counts support this clone. This chain connects TRBV6-4 to TRBJ2-2; 12 positions agree with TRBD2. This CDR3 has 15 amino acids. V lost 5 bases, J lost 4 bases, and 2 bases stayed unmatched. CDR1 and CDR2 from the germline V gene are MRHNA and SNTAGT. This chain's CDR3 is CASSPGLAGTGELFF. DNA of the CDR3: TGTGCCAGCAGTCCGGGACTAGCGGGCACCGGGGAGCTGTTTTTT.

The rearrangement uses TRBV7-2 and TRBJ1-2, with TRBD1 matching over 7 bases. This CDR3 comprises 14 residues. The germline gives CDR1 SGHTA, CDR2 FQGNSA. Losses at the gene ends were 0 bases for V and 3 bases for J; bases not matched to a gene: 1. In nucleotides, the CDR3 is TGTGCCAGCAGCTTAGCTACAGGGGACTATGGCTACACCTTC. It specifies CASSLATGDYGYTF.

The rearrangement links TRBV6-5 to TRBJ2-7; 7 bases are shared with TRBD1. CDR1 is MNHEY, CDR2 SVGAGI, per germline. The CDR3 contains 15 residues. V lost 6 bases and J lost 0; bases outside the gene matches: 8. CDR3 in DNA: TGTGCCAGCAGCCCCGGACAGGCGATCTCCTACGAGCAGTACTTC. Encoded protein: CASSPGQAISYEQYF.

The gene calls are TRBV3-1 (or the pseudogene TRBV3-2) and TRBJ1-2; D uncertain. Trimming stripped 0 bases from V and 2 bases from J, with 13 bases between. CDR1 LGHDT and CDR2 YNNKEL come from the germline V gene (reference sequence). The CDR3 totals 16 residues. CDR3: CASSQDQMGRNYGYTF. The CDR3 bases are TGTGCCAGCAGCCAAGATCAGATGGGCAGAAACTATGGCTACACCTTC.

The chain employs TRBV3-1 (or the pseudogene TRBV3-2) and TRBJ2-7; TRBD2 agrees at 9 bases. Trimming removed 3 bases from V and 2 bases from J; junction bases left unmatched: 5. The CDR3 length is 15 residues. Per germline, CDR1 LGHDT and CDR2 YNNKEL (reference sequence). CDR3 in amino acids: CASSQAAGGTYEQYF. Here the CDR3 DNA reads TGTGCCAGCAGCCAGGCAGCGGGGGGAACCTACGAGCAGTACTTC.

The chain couples TRBV5-6 to TRBJ2-6, with D possibly TRBD1 on 6 matching bases. The CDR3 runs to 16 residues. The V end lost 1 base, the J end lost 2 bases, and 10 bases lay between the germline ends. Germline loops: CDR1 SGHDT, CDR2 YYEEEE. The CDR3 DNA is TGTGCCAGCAGCTTGAGGGCAGGGGCTGGGGCCAACGTCCTGACTTTC. It encodes CASSLRAGAGANVLTF.

The chain carries TRBV6-5 and TRBJ1-2; D is uncertain. Germline lookup yields CDR1 MNHEY and CDR2 SVGAGI. The CDR3 loop spans 13 amino acids. Trimming removed 2 bases at V and 8 bases at J, with 12 bases between. The CDR3: CASSYQSGLGYTF. DNA of the CDR3: TGTGCCAGCAGTTACCAATCTGGGCTGGGCTACACCTTC.

V gene TRBV6-5 combines with J gene TRBJ2-2; no definite D call. This CDR3 spans 14 amino acids. Trimming removed 5 bases at V and 1 base at J, with 8 bases between. CDR1 is MNHEY and CDR2 is SVGAGI in the germline V gene. The CDR3: CASSPRWNTGELFF. The CDR3 region has the DNA TGTGCCAGCAGTCCTCGGTGGAACACCGGGGAGCTGTTTTTT.

The rearrangement joins TRBV2 to TRBJ1-6, with TRBD1 as a possible D gene (6 bases). CDR3 length: 13 residues. The V end lost 8 bases, the J end lost 5 bases, and 10 bases lay between the germline ends. Germline V lookup: CDR1 SNHLY, CDR2 FYNNEI. CDR3 loop: CASWTADNSPLHF. Written as DNA, the CDR3 is TGTGCCAGCTGGACAGCAGATAATTCACCCCTCCACTTT.

By sample fraction, this clone is medium-sized. The chain recombines TRBV2 with TRBJ1-4; D perhaps matches TRBD1 (5 bases). This CDR3 spans 17 amino acids. Trimming pared 7 bases from V and 4 bases from J, leaving 22 bases between. CDR1 and CDR2 from the germline V gene are SNHLY and FYNNEI. CDR3 DNA: TGTGCCAGCATGCCATGGGGCCACTCACAAAATAATGAAAAACTGTTTTTT. Translating it yields CASMPWGHSQNNEKLFF. Full variable domain (outside the CDR3, taken from reference TRBV2 and TRBJ1-4): EPEVTQTPSHQVTQMGQEVILRCVPISNHLYFYWYRQILGQKVEFLVSFYNNEISEKSEIFDDQFSVERPDGSNFTLKIRSTKLEDSAMYFCASMPWGHSQNNEKLFFGSGTQLSVL.

The chain uses TRBV7-2 and TRBJ2-3, with TRBD2 matching over 9 bases. V was clipped by 1 base and J by 1 base; unmatched bases: 3. CDR1 is SGHTA, CDR2 FQGNSA, per germline. This CDR3 is 16 amino acids long. The CDR3 protein is CASSLDLAGRTDTQYF. The CDR3 DNA is TGTGCCAGCAGCTTAGATCTAGCGGGACGCACAGATACGCAGTATTTT.